What follows is one T cell receptor beta chain and its context. This entry belongs to a study of blood T cell repertoires in COVID-19. For the study at large: Collection of acute and convalescent COVID-19 samples took place in the United States, Italy and Spain.

Germline-derived CDR1 and CDR2 are MNHEY and SVGAGI. The CDR3 is 12 residues long. The ends were cut back, 7 bases at V and 3 bases at J, with 9 bases in the middle. Assay used: immunoSEQ multiplex PCR; TCRdb lists only in-frame clones, some missing. This sample carries under 80,000 clones, 80% to 95% of them seen once, and the ten largest clones take around 6%. Material for sequencing was peripheral blood. The V call is TRBV6-5, the J call TRBJ1-2, with a tentative D call TRBD1 (5 bases). This receptor was taken from a human donor in a cohort sampled during active COVID-19. The CDR3 loop reads CASTRGDYGYTF. The CDR3 bases are TGTGCCAGCACCCGGGGGGACTATGGCTACACCTTC.